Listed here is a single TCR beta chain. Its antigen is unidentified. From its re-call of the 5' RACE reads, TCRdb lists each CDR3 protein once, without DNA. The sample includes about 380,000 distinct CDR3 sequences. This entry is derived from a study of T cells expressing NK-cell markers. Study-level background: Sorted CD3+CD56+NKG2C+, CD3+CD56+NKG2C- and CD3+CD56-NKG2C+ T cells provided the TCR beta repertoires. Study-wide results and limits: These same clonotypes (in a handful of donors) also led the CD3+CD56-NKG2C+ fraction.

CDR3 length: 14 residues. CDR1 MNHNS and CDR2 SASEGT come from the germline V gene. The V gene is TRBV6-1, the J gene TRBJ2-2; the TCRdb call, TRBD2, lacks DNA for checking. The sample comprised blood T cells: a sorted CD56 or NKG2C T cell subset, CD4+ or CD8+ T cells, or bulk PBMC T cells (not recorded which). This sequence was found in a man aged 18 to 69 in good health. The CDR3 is CASRDLSNTGELFF.